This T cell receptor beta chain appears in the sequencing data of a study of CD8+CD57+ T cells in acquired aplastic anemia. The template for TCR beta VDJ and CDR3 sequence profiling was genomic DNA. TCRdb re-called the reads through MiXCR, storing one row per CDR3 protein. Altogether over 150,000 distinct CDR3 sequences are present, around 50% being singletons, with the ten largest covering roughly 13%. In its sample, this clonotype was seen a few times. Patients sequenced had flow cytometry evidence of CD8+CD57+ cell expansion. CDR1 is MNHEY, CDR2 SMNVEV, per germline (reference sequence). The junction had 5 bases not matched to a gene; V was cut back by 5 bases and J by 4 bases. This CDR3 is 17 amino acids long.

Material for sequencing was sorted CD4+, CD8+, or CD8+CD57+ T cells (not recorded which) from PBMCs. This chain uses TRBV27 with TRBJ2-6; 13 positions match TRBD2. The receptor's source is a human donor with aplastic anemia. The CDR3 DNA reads TGTGCCAGCAGTCCGACTAGCGGGGGGTTAGGGGCCAACGTCCTGACTTTC. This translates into CASSPTSGGLGANVLTF.